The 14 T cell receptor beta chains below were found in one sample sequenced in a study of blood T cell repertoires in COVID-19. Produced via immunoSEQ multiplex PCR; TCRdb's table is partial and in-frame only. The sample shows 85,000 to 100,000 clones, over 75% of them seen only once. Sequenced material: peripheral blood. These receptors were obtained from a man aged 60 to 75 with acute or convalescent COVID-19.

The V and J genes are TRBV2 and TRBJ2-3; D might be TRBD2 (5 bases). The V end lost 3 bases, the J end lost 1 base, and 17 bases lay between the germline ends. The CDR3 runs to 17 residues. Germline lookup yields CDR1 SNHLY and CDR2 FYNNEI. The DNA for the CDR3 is TGTGCCAGCAGTGACCCCCGGGCAGACTACGGCACAGATACGCAGTATTTT. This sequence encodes CASSDPRADYGTDTQYF.

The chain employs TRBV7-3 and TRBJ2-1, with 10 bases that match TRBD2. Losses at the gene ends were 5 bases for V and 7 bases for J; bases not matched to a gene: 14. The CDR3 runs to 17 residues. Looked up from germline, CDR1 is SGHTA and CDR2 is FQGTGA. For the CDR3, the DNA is TGTGCCAGCAGCCAAGGAGCGGGGGGGCGTTTTGGTAATGAGCAGTTCTTC. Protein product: CASSQGAGGRFGNEQFF. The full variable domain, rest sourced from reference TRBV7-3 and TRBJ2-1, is GAGVSQTPSNKVTEKGKYVELRCDPISGHTALYWYRQSLGQGPEFLIYFQGTGAADDSGLPNDRFFAVRPEGSVSTLKIQRTERGDSAVYLCASSQGAGGRFGNEQFFGPGTRLTVL.

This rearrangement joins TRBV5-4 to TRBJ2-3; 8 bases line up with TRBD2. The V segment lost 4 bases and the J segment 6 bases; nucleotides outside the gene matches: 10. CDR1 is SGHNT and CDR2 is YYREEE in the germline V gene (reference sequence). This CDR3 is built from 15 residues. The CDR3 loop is CASSVGLGPGDTQYF. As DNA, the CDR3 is TGTGCCAGCAGCGTGGGACTAGGCCCGGGCGATACGCAGTATTTT. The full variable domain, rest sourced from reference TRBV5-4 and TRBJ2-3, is ETGVTQSPTHLIKTRGQQVTLRCSSQSGHNTVSWYQQALGQGPQFIFQYYREEENGRGNFPPRFSGLQFPNYSSELNVNALELDDSALYLCASSVGLGPGDTQYFGPGTRLTVL.

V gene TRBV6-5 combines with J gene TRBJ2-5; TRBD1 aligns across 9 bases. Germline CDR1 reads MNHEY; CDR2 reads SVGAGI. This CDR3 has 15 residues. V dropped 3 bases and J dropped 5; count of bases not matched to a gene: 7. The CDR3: CASSYFGQGRETQYF. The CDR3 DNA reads TGTGCCAGCAGTTATTTCGGACAGGGGAGGGAGACCCAGTACTTC.

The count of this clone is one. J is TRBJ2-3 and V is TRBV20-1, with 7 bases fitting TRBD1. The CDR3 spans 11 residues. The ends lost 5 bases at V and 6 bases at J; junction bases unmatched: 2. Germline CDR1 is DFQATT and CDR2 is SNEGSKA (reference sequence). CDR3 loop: CSALQGDTQYF. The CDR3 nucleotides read TGCAGTGCTCTACAGGGGGATACGCAGTATTTT.

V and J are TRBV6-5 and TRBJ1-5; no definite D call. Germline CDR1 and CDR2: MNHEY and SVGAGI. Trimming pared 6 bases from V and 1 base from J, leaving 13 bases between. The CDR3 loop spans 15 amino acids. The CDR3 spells CASSAYGMSNQPQHF. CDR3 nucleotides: TGTGCCAGCAGCGCTTACGGTATGAGCAATCAGCCCCAGCATTTT.

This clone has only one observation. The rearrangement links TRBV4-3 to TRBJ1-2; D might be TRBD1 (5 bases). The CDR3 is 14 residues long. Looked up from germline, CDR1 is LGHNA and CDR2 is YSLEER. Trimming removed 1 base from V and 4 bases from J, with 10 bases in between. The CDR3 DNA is TGCGCCAGCAGCCAAGGGCAGGGTTCCTATGGCTACACCTTC. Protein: CASSQGQGSYGYTF.

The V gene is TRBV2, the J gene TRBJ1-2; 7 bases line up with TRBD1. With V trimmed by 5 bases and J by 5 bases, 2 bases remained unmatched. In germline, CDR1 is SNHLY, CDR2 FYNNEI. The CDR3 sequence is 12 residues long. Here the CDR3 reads CASSQQGYGYTF. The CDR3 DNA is TGTGCCAGCAGTCAACAGGGGTATGGCTACACCTTC.

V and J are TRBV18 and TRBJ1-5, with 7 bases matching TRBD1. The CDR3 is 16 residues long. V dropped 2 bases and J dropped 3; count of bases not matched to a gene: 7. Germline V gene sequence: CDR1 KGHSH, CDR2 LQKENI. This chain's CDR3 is CASSPETGTYNQPQHF. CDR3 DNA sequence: TGTGCCAGCTCACCAGAGACAGGGACATACAATCAGCCCCAGCATTTT.

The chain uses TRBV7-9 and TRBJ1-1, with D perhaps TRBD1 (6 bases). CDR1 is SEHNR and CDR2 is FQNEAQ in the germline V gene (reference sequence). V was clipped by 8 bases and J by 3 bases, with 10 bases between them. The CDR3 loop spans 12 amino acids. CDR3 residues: CASAGQHTEAFF. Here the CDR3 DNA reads TGTGCCAGCGCAGGACAGCACACTGAAGCTTTCTTT.

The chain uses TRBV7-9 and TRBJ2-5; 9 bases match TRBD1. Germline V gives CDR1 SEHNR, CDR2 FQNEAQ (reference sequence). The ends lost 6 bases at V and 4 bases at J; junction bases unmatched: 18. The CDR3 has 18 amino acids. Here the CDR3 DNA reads TGTGCCAGCAGATCAGGGGGGATAGGGACAGGGAAAAGAGAGACCCAGTACTTC. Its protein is CASRSGGIGTGKRETQYF.

The CDR3 loop reads CAISVGRGSYGYTF. In DNA form, the CDR3 reads TGTGCCATCAGTGTTGGCAGGGGATCCTATGGCTACACCTTC. The V and J genes are TRBV10-3 and TRBJ1-2; D is possibly TRBD1 (6 bases). The CDR3 covers 14 residues. V lost 4 bases and J 4 bases, leaving 13 bases between the germline ends. Germline assignment: CDR1 ENHRY and CDR2 SYGVKD.

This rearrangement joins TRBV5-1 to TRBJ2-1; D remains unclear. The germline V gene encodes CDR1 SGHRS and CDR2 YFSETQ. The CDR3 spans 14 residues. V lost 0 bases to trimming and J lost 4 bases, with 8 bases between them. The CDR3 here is CASSLVGRYNEQFF. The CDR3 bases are TGCGCCAGCAGCTTGGTAGGCAGGTACAATGAGCAGTTCTTC.

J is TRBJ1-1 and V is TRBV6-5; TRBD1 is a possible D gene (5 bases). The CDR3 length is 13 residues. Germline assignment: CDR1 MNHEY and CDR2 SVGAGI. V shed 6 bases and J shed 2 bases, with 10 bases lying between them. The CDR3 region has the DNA TGTGCCAGCAGAAGTACAGGTAACACTGAAGCTTTCTTT. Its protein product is CASRSTGNTEAFF.